This T cell receptor beta chain was captured by sequencing in a study of cytomegalovirus exposure and HLA in healthy donors. The germline V gene encodes CDR1 MRHNA and CDR2 SNTAGT. The CDR3 has 14 residues. The V end was cut by 2 bases, the J end by 2 bases, with 6 bases between. The study ran its PCR with 60 Vbeta and 13 Jbeta primers. The method was immunoSEQ multiplex PCR; TCRdb's version includes in-frame clones alone and lacks a portion of them. Of roughly 130,000 clones detected, 65% to 75% appear once; the ten largest clones hold over 5%. The receptor's source is a man aged 40-50 years in good health and CMV-seropositive. This sequence joins TRBV6-4 and TRBJ2-2, with unresolved D. Sequencing was done on a sample of PBMCs. The DNA for the CDR3 is TGTGCCAGCAGTGACCTCTTTAACACCGGGGAGCTGTTTTTT. This sequence encodes CASSDLFNTGELFF.